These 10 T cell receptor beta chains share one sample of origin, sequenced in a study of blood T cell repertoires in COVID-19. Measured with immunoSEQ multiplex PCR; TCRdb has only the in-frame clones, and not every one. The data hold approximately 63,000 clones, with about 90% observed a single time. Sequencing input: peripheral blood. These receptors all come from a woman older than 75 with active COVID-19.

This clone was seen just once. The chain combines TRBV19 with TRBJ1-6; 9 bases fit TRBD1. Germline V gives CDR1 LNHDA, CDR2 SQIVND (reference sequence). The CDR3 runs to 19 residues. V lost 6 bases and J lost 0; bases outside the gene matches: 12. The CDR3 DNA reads TGTGCCAGTAGCACCGGGACAGGGTGGAGGAGCTCCTATAATTCACCCCTCCACTTT. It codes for CASSTGTGWRSSYNSPLHF.

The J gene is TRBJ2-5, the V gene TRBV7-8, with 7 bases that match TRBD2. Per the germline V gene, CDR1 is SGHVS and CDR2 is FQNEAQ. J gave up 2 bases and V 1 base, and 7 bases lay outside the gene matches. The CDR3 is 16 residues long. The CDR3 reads CASSLGSGFPQETQYF. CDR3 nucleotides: TGTGCCAGCAGCTTAGGTAGCGGGTTTCCTCAAGAGACCCAGTACTTC.

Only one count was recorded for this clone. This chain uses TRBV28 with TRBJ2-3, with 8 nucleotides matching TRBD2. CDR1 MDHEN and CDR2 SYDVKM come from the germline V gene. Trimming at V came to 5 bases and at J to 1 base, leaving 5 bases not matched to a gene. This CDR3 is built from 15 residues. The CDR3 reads CASSTFSGGTDTQYF. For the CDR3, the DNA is TGTGCCAGCAGTACGTTTAGCGGGGGCACAGATACGCAGTATTTT.

The CDR3 DNA reads TGTGCCAGTAGTATCCAGGGCCAAGGTACGCAGTATTTT. This gives the protein CASSIQGQGTQYF. The chain has TRBV19 and TRBJ2-3; weak D call: TRBD1 (5 bases). Germline V gene lookup returns CDR1 LNHDA and CDR2 SQIVND (reference sequence). Trimming took off 3 bases at V and 8 bases at J, with 12 bases between the two ends. The CDR3 is 13 residues long.

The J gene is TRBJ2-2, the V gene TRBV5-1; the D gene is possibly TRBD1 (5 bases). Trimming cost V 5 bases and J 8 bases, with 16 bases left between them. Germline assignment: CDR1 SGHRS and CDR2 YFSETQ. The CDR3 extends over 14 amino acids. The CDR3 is CASSMIPGPGELFF. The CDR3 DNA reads TGCGCCAGCAGTATGATACCAGGGCCGGGGGAGCTGTTTTTT.

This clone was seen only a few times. The DNA for the CDR3 is TGTGCCAGCAGCCAGATGCCAGGCCGCCGGGCTTTCTTT. Its protein is CASSQMPGRRAFF. V gene TRBV7-2 combines with J gene TRBJ1-1, with D unresolved. This CDR3 region has 13 residues. The ends were cut back, 5 bases at V and 11 bases at J, with 18 bases in the middle. The germline V gene encodes CDR1 SGHTA and CDR2 FQGNSA.

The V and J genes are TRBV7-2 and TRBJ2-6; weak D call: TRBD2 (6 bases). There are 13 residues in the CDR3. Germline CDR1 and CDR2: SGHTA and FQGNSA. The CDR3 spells CAAGFSGANVLTF. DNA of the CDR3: TGTGCGGCGGGGTTCTCTGGGGCCAACGTCCTGACTTTC.

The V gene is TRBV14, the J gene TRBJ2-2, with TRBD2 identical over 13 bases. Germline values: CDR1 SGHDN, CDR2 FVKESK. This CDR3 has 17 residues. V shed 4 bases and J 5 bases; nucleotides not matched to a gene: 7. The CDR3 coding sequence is TGTGCCAGCAGCCCCAGACTAGCGGGGGGCTGGACCGGGGAGCTGTTTTTT. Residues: CASSPRLAGGWTGELFF.

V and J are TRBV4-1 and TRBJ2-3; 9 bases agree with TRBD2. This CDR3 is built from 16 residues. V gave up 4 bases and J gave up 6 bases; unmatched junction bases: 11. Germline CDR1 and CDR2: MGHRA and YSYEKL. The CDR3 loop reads CASSPLGLAGGDTQYF. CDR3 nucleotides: TGCGCCAGCAGCCCGCTGGGACTAGCTGGAGGGGATACGCAGTATTTT.

The CDR3 DNA is TGTGCCAGCAGTCGGGTTGCCTACAATGAGCAGTTCTTC. Amino acids: CASSRVAYNEQFF. This chain joins TRBV27 and TRBJ2-1, with D hard to call. Trimming shortened V by 5 bases and J by 2 bases, and 7 bases separated the two germline ends. Germline CDR1 reads MNHEY; CDR2 reads SMNVEV (reference sequence). There are 13 residues in the CDR3.